This TCR beta chain emerged from a study of cytotoxic CD8 clonotypes in ibrutinib-treated CLL. Study conclusions and caveats: Samples from sustained-remission and progressing patients were taken at different times. The study found baseline clonality above age-matched healthy donors, tracking circulating CD8+ T-cell counts. Rising at ibrutinib response, clonality subsequently fell back toward baseline at progression.

Method: immunoSEQ multiplex PCR; TCRdb's copy keeps in-frame clones and lacks some. The table has 150,000 to 200,000 clones, roughly 77% seen once; the top ten hold roughly 2%. As for this clone: Its target is unknown.

Germline CDR1 and CDR2: LNHDA and SQIVND (reference sequence). Trimming stripped 1 base from V and 1 base from J, with 10 bases between. CDR3 length: 15 amino acids. The chain has TRBV19 and TRBJ1-1; D ambiguous. The origin of this receptor is a human donor with chronic lymphocytic leukemia. The sequenced sample was PBMCs, obtained after 12 months of ibrutinib treatment. Here the CDR3 DNA reads TGTGCCAGTAGTATAGGGCCCACACCGAACACTGAAGCTTTCTTT. Its translation: CASSIGPTPNTEAFF.